This T cell receptor (beta chain) was retrieved from a study of spatial heterogeneity in lung cancer. Overall study: Sequence detection consistently recorded a greater number of beta-chain than alpha-chain sequences.

In germline, CDR1 is SQVTM, CDR2 ANQGSEA. Trimming cost V 4 bases and J 8 bases, with 14 bases left between them. This CDR3 is built from 13 residues. TCRdb passed the 5' RACE reads through MiXCR, listing each CDR3 protein once. The sample consists of around 130 distinct CDR3 sequences, 28% of them appearing once. Regarding time point: sample taken at primary tumor resection. Study-level points and caveats: It was found that expanded intratumoral alpha and beta TCR counts tracked tumor mutation counts. Ubiquitous and regional nonsynonymous mutations were each tracked by the matching count of ubiquitous or regional expanded TCRs.

This clonotype is hyperexpanded within its sample. What it binds is unknown. For a library built for alpha chains, this beta chain is a stray read; little rests on its size. The origin of this receptor is a female donor with early-stage non-small cell lung cancer. The rearrangement links TRBV29-1 to TRBJ1-4; unclear D gene. The sample consisted of lung tumor tissue, taken at surgery. In DNA, the CDR3 is TGCAGCGTTGCCTGGAGTCCCGGGGAAAAACTGTTTTTT. It encodes CSVAWSPGEKLFF.